This T cell receptor beta chain appears in the sequencing data of a study of shared clonotypes between healthy human individuals. This clone was counted a single time. When replicate PCRs were run on unsorted PBMC, they used roughly 270 ng DNA, approximately 31,000 T cell genomes. Here immunoSEQ multiplex PCR was the method, and the copy in TCRdb shows in-frame clones only, minus some. This sample has 450,000 to 500,000 clones; more than 75% occur once, and the top ten carry around 12%. The V gene's germline CDR1 is SGHTA and CDR2 FQGTGA. The CDR3 has 16 residues. Trimming took 5 bases from V and 3 from J; bases not matched to a gene: 7.

The source is a woman aged 40 to 50 in good health. Some clones in this sample may be carry-over from other donors' samples. Input material: PBMCs. The J gene is TRBJ2-3, the V gene TRBV7-3, with TRBD2 matching over 11 bases. The CDR3 coding sequence is TGTGCCAGCAGCCCAGGAGCTAGCGGGAGGACAGATACGCAGTATTTT. Translated, it gives CASSPGASGRTDTQYF.